This TCR beta chain is from a study of T-cell memory formation after mild COVID-19. This clonotype was picked up many times. MiXCR, applied by TCRdb to the 5' RACE reads, yields one record per CDR3 protein. The sample records roughly 310,000 distinct CDR3 sequences, 15% being singletons. Trimming removed 3 bases from V and 1 base from J, with 3 bases in between. This CDR3 spans 11 amino acids. Germline lookup yields CDR1 DFQATT and CDR2 SNEGSKA (reference sequence). J is TRBJ1-1 and V is TRBV20-1; D is uncertain. This TCR was sampled from a man between 18 and 35 years old who had mild COVID-19 (a few samples of this study predate the infection). Cell type and time point are not known. The material sequenced was PBMCs or a T cell subset sorted from them (not recorded which). The CDR3 spells CSASRNTEAFF. Written as DNA, the CDR3 is TGCAGTGCTAGCAGGAACACTGAAGCTTTCTTT.